The 9 T cell receptor beta chains reported below all come from one sample, sequenced in a study of identical twins. In TCRdb, the 5' RACE reads were re-called with MiXCR into one record per CDR3 protein. The sample yields approximately 190,000 distinct CDR3 sequences, about 15% seen once. The sample was also reused in another study, on T cells expressing NK-cell markers.

Sequenced material: CD8+ T cells sorted from blood. The receptors come from a woman younger than 30 in good health.

This clonotype was counted ten times or more. V is TRBV4-3 and J is TRBJ1-1; D not certain. Deletions cut 0 bases from V and 4 bases from J, with 12 bases between. CDR3 length: 15 residues. Germline V gives CDR1 LGHNA, CDR2 YSLEER. DNA of the CDR3: TGCGCCAGCAGCCAAGAACGCGTGGCGGGCACTGAAGCTTTCTTT. It specifies CASSQERVAGTEAFF.

This chain links TRBV5-1 with TRBJ2-1; 12 bases align to TRBD2. Trimming cost V 0 bases and J 8 bases; bases outside gene matches: 3. The CDR3 runs 15 residues. Germline V gene sequence: CDR1 SGHRS, CDR2 YFSETQ. CDR3 loop: CASSLAGLAGYEQFF. The CDR3 region has the DNA TGCGCCAGCAGCTTGGCTGGACTAGCGGGGTATGAGCAGTTCTTC. The whole variable domain, filled in from reference TRBV5-1 and TRBJ2-1, reads KAGVTQTPRYLIKTRGQQVTLSCSPISGHRSVSWYQQTPGQGLQFLFEYFSETQRNKGNFPGRFSGRQFSNSRSEMNVSTLELGDSALYLCASSLAGLAGYEQFFGPGTRLTVL.

The rearrangement uses TRBV12-3 or TRBV12-4 and TRBJ1-1; D call uncertain. The CDR3 extends over 10 amino acids. V shed 1 base and J shed 10 bases, with 4 bases lying between them. In DNA form, the CDR3 reads TGTGCCAGCAGTTTAGTAAGAGCTTTCTTT. Translating it yields CASSLVRAFF.

This clonotype was seen more than once but under ten times. J is TRBJ2-3 and V is TRBV6-5; possibly TRBD2 for D (5 bases). The V gene's germline CDR1 is MNHEY and CDR2 SVGAGI. This CDR3 contains 16 residues. V lost 2 bases and J 1 base, leaving 13 bases between the germline ends. CDR3 residues: CASSYPTPGGTDTQYF. The DNA for the CDR3 is TGTGCCAGCAGTTACCCCACACCCGGGGGCACAGATACGCAGTATTTT.

The chain links TRBV4-1 to TRBJ1-2; TRBD1 agrees at 7 bases. The V gene end was trimmed by 4 bases and the J gene end by 6 bases; junction bases not matched to a gene: 8. Per germline, CDR1 MGHRA and CDR2 YSYEKL. The length of the CDR3 is 14 residues. The CDR3 DNA sequence: TGCGCCAGCAGCCGAGGGACAGCCCCAAATGGCTACACCTTC. It yields the protein CASSRGTAPNGYTF.

This clonotype has just a few counts. V and J are TRBV2 and TRBJ1-5, with D unresolved. Deletions cut 5 bases from V and 0 bases from J, with 11 bases between. This CDR3 region has 15 residues. CDR1 is SNHLY, CDR2 FYNNEI, per germline. CDR3 bases: TGTGCCAGCAGTAAGACGACGAGTAGCAATCAGCCCCAGCATTTT. Protein: CASSKTTSSNQPQHF.

This rearrangement joins TRBV27 to TRBJ2-1, with TRBD1 matching over 8 bases. This CDR3 is 12 amino acids long. The trim removed 6 bases at V and 8 bases at J, leaving 3 bases unmatched. Germline loops: CDR1 MNHEY, CDR2 SMNVEV (reference sequence). The CDR3 coding sequence is TGTGCCAGCAGCCGGACAGGGTATGAGCAGTTCTTC. Translated, it gives CASSRTGYEQFF.

This clonotype was counted ten times or more. The rearrangement uses TRBV27 and TRBJ2-3, with D perhaps given as TRBD1 or TRBD2 (5 bases each). Trimming took 2 bases from V and 5 from J, leaving 14 bases between them. From germline, CDR1 is MNHEY and CDR2 SMNVEV (reference sequence). The CDR3 covers 15 residues. As DNA, the CDR3 is TGTGCCAGCAGTTTACGGGGCCCTTCACAAGATACGCAGTATTTT. This codes for CASSLRGPSQDTQYF.

A single count supports this clonotype. The chain combines TRBV29-1 with TRBJ2-1, with D perhaps matching TRBD1 (6 bases). The CDR3 totals 13 residues. The V end lost 4 bases, the J end lost 7 bases, and 14 bases lay between the germline ends. The germline gives CDR1 SQVTM, CDR2 ANQGSEA. CDR3 sequence (DNA): TGCAGCGTTGTGGGTGTCAGGGGAAATGAGCAGTTCTTC. Translated: CSVVGVRGNEQFF.